Presented here are 9 T cell receptor beta chains from one specimen sequenced in a study of cytomegalovirus exposure and HLA in healthy donors. Data came from immunoSEQ multiplex PCR; TCRdb stores just in-frame clones and leaves some out. This sample carries roughly 45,000 clones, 94% of them seen once, and the ten largest clones take less than 9.5%. Sequenced: PBMCs. These receptors were taken from a woman younger than 35 in good health and CMV-seropositive.

The CDR3: CASSYDDGYNEQFF. The CDR3 nucleotides are TGTGCCAGCAGTTACGACGACGGGTACAATGAGCAGTTCTTC. J is TRBJ2-1 and V is TRBV6-6, with unresolved D. CDR1 is MNHNY, CDR2 SVGAGI, per germline (reference sequence). V dropped 2 bases and J dropped 4 bases, with 9 bases sitting between them. The CDR3 is made up of 14 amino acids.

The gene calls are TRBV25-1 and TRBJ2-4; 7 positions match TRBD1. Trimming at V came to 3 bases and at J to 0 bases, leaving 8 bases not matched to a gene. This CDR3 is 17 amino acids long. Germline-derived CDR1 and CDR2 are MGHDK and SYGVNS. CDR3 amino acids: CASSDSTGFLAKNIQYF. Here the CDR3 DNA reads TGTGCCAGCAGTGATTCGACAGGGTTTCTAGCCAAAAACATTCAGTACTTC.

The chain links TRBV11-2 to TRBJ2-5; 9 nucleotides match TRBD2. Germline values: CDR1 SGHAT, CDR2 FQNNGV. There are 14 residues in the CDR3. Unmatched junction bases numbered 6, after V lost 5 bases and J lost 5 bases. CDR3 amino acids: CASSRREGRETQYF. In DNA, the CDR3 is TGTGCCAGCAGCCGGCGGGAGGGAAGGGAGACCCAGTACTTC. The full variable domain, rest sourced from reference TRBV11-2 and TRBJ2-5, is EAGVAQSPRYKIIEKRQSVAFWCNPISGHATLYWYQQILGQGPKLLIQFQNNGVVDDSQLPKDRFSAERLKGVDSTLKIQPAKLEDSAVYLCASSRREGRETQYFGPGTRLLVL.

The chain carries TRBV27 and TRBJ1-6, with 10 bases fitting TRBD1. This CDR3 has 15 amino acids. Trimming at V came to 3 bases and at J to 7 bases, leaving 3 bases not matched to a gene. Per the germline V gene, CDR1 is MNHEY and CDR2 is SMNVEV (reference sequence). Here the CDR3 reads CASSFAGQGNSPLHF. As DNA, the CDR3 is TGTGCCAGCAGTTTTGCGGGACAGGGGAATTCACCCCTCCACTTT.

This clone was detected only once. The CDR3 loop is CASSPRRGSYGYTF. DNA of the CDR3: TGTGCCAGCAGCCCCCGACGGGGTTCCTATGGCTACACCTTC. The chain links TRBV7-2 to TRBJ1-2; D is unclear. Trimming took 5 bases from V and 4 from J, leaving 14 bases between them. Germline CDR1 and CDR2: SGHTA and FQGNSA. The CDR3 has 14 amino acids. Full variable domain (missing parts from reference TRBV7-2 and TRBJ1-2): GAGVSQSPSNKVTEKGKDVELRCDPISGHTALYWYRQSLGQGLEFLIYFQGNSAPDKSGLPSDRFSAERTGGSVSTLTIQRTQQEDSAVYLCASSPRRGSYGYTFGSGTRLTVV.

The gene calls are TRBV4-2 and TRBJ2-5; D not certain. Germline V lookup: CDR1 LGHNA, CDR2 YNFKEQ. CDR3 length: 15 residues. V shed 1 base and J shed 5 bases, with 14 bases lying between them. DNA for the CDR3: TGTGCCAGCAGCCAAGTTGAGGCACCTCAGGAGACCCAGTACTTC. Translating it yields CASSQVEAPQETQYF.

The chain employs TRBV6-5 and TRBJ2-7; 7 bases fit TRBD2. V was clipped by 0 bases and J by 4 bases; unmatched bases: 6. Looked up from germline, CDR1 is MNHEY and CDR2 is SVGAGI. This CDR3 region has 15 residues. The DNA for the CDR3 is TGTGCCAGCAGTTACTCCCGGGACTATCAGTACGAGCAGTACTTC. This encodes CASSYSRDYQYEQYF.

This clone was observed a single time. The rearrangement links TRBV4-2 to TRBJ1-1, with 9 bases identical to TRBD1. Germline loops: CDR1 LGHNA, CDR2 YNFKEQ. The V segment lost 0 bases and the J segment 8 bases; nucleotides outside the gene matches: 1. The CDR3 is 13 residues long. The CDR3 nucleotides read TGTGCCAGCAGCCAAGAACAGGGGGCCGAAGCTTTCTTT. Its translation is CASSQEQGAEAFF.

The chain combines TRBV9 with TRBJ2-3; D gene unclear. The V and J ends lost 0 bases and 2 bases respectively, with 7 bases between them. Germline lookup yields CDR1 SGDLS and CDR2 YYNGEE. This CDR3 is built from 14 residues. The CDR3 region has the DNA TGTGCCAGCAGCGTAGTAGACTTCACAGATACGCAGTATTTT. Translating it yields CASSVVDFTDTQYF.